This T cell receptor beta chain appears in the sequencing data of a study of CD8+CD57+ T cells in acquired aplastic anemia. Study-level information: Recorded DNA amounts for sorted CD4+ and CD8+ cells had an average of approximately 3.2 ug.

Details on this clonotype: The antigen remains unidentified.

Trimming cost V 11 bases and J 2 bases; bases outside gene matches: 9. Germline V gene sequence: CDR1 ENHRY, CDR2 SYGVKD. CDR3 length: 13 residues. Findings and caveats of the study: Shared by patients and controls, around 27 CD8+ CDR3s were abundant in patients.

Genomic DNA was employed as the template in profiling TCR beta VDJ and CDR3. Using its own MiXCR run on the reads, TCRdb lists one record per CDR3 protein. The sample holds about 180,000 distinct CDR3 sequences, approximately 46% seen once. The V and J genes are TRBV10-3 and TRBJ2-7; 7 nucleotides align to TRBD2. Sequenced sample: sorted CD4+, CD8+, or CD8+CD57+ T cells (not recorded which) from PBMCs. This sequence originates from a human donor in good health. The CDR3 loop is CAVSPSGPYEQYF. DNA for the CDR3: TGTGCCGTAAGCCCTAGCGGCCCCTACGAGCAGTACTTC.